Presented here are 6 T cell receptor beta chains from one specimen sequenced in a study of shared clonotypes between healthy human individuals. Selected positively for CCR7 and CD45RO-negative, naive CD8 cells excluded terminally differentiated effector memory CD45RA+ cells. Only in-frame clones appear in the TCRdb table, and some are missing; sequencing was by immunoSEQ multiplex PCR. The table lists roughly 890,000 clones, about 91% of them singletons. Sequenced: naive CD8+ T cells sorted from blood. The origin of the receptors is a man aged 25 to 40 in good health.

V is TRBV19 and J is TRBJ1-1; TRBD1 might be the D (5 bases). Germline V gene data show CDR1 as LNHDA and CDR2 as SQIVND (reference sequence). V lost 5 bases and J lost 4, with 8 bases in between. This CDR3 is 12 amino acids long. The DNA for the CDR3 is TGTGCCAGTAGTGACAGTCTCACTGAAGCTTTCTTT. It is translated as CASSDSLTEAFF.

The chain recombines TRBV7-9 with TRBJ2-7, with TRBD2 identical over 9 bases. There are 14 residues in the CDR3. V shed 1 base and J 6 bases; nucleotides not matched to a gene: 4. Germline V CDR1 and CDR2: SEHNR, FQNEAQ (reference sequence). This CDR3 is CASSLDALAGEQYF. The CDR3 DNA is TGTGCCAGCAGCTTAGATGCACTAGCGGGCGAGCAGTACTTC.

This chain joins TRBV29-1 and TRBJ2-1, with TRBD2 matching 9 bases. With 6 bases clipped from V and 6 bases from J, the junction kept 3 bases outside the gene matches. The CDR3 spans 12 residues. Germline V gene sequence: CDR1 SQVTM, CDR2 ANQGSEA. The CDR3 DNA reads TGCAGCGTGGGGACTAGCCTCAATGAGCAGTTCTTC. Amino acids: CSVGTSLNEQFF.

The J gene is TRBJ2-2, the V gene TRBV5-1; D not certain. The CDR3 has 16 residues. Germline V gene sequence: CDR1 SGHRS, CDR2 YFSETQ. The V and J ends lost 4 bases and 1 base respectively, with 14 bases between them. The DNA for the CDR3 is TGCGCCAGCAGCCCGTTGACCTTTGAGAACACCGGGGAGCTGTTTTTT. Translating gives CASSPLTFENTGELFF.

This clone occurred once. The rearrangement joins TRBV4-1 to TRBJ2-1; D not resolved. The V and J ends lost 0 bases and 0 bases respectively, with 12 bases between them. Per the germline V gene, CDR1 is MGHRA and CDR2 is YSYEKL. CDR3 size: 17 residues. CDR3 amino acids: CASSQDPSRSSYNEQFF. As DNA, the CDR3 is TGCGCCAGCAGCCAAGATCCGAGCCGCAGCTCCTACAATGAGCAGTTCTTC.

The CDR3 coding sequence is TGTGCCAGCAGCTGGCGGACAGTCCGTGAATCCTACGAGCAGTACTTC. Residues: CASSWRTVRESYEQYF. V is TRBV7-2 and J is TRBJ2-7; a weak D match, TRBD1 (6 bases). Germline V gene sequence: CDR1 SGHTA, CDR2 FQGNSA. With 4 bases removed from V and 1 base from J, the gap between germline ends came to 17 bases. The CDR3 contains 16 residues.